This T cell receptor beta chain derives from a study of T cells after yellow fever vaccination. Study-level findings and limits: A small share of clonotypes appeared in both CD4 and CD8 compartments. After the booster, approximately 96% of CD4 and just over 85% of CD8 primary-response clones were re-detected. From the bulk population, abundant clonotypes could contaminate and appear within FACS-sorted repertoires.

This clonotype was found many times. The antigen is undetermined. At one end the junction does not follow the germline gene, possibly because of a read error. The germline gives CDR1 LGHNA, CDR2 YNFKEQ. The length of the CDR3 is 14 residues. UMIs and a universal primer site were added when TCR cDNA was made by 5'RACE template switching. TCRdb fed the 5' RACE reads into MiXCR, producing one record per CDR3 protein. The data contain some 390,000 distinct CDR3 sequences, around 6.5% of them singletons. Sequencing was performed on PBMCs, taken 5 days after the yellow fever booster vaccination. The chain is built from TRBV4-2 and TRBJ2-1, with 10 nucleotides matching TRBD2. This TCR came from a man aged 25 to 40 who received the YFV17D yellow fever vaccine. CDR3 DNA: TGTGCCAGCAGCCAAGATTTACTAGCGGGAATCCTGGTCTTC. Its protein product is CASSQDLLAGILVF.